Below, 30 T cell receptor beta chains from the same sample are listed, as sequenced in a study of T cell repertoires in cytomegalovirus infection. TCRdb reanalysed the reads using MiXCR and keeps one entry per CDR3 protein. The profile shows hundreds of thousands of distinct CDR3 sequences, roughly 15% of them singletons. The specimen sequenced was PBMCs. These receptors were taken from a human donor in good health (CMV status not recorded). Some clones in this sample may be carry-over from other donors' samples.

The chain carries TRBV14 and TRBJ2-1; tentative D call: TRBD1 (5 bases). This CDR3 has 14 amino acids. Looked up from germline, CDR1 is SGHDN and CDR2 is FVKESK. Trimming removed 0 bases from V and 3 bases from J, with 6 bases in between. In DNA form, the CDR3 reads TGTGCCAGCAGCCAAGAGACAGACTACAATGAGCAGTTCTTC. Translating it yields CASSQETDYNEQFF.

The chain combines TRBV5-6 with TRBJ1-6, with D perhaps TRBD1 (5 bases). V lost 2 bases to trimming and J lost 10 bases, with 13 bases between them. This CDR3 contains 14 residues. Germline V gives CDR1 SGHDT, CDR2 YYEEEE. The CDR3 loop reads CASSFGRGFSPLHF. In DNA, the CDR3 is TGTGCCAGCAGCTTCGGAAGGGGATTCTCACCCCTCCACTTT.

This chain links TRBV28 with TRBJ2-2; a possible D gene is TRBD1 (6 bases). The germline V gene has CDR1 MDHEN and CDR2 SYDVKM. The CDR3 spans 16 residues. Trimming cost V 5 bases and J 2 bases, with 15 bases left between them. The chain's CDR3 is CASSRAGTTNTGELFF. In DNA form, the CDR3 reads TGTGCCAGCAGTAGAGCCGGGACAACTAACACCGGGGAGCTGTTTTTT.

The chain recombines TRBV10-3 with TRBJ1-4, with a possible D match to TRBD1 (6 bases). CDR1 and CDR2 from the germline V gene are ENHRY and SYGVKD. Trimming pared 3 bases from V and 8 bases from J, leaving 19 bases between. The CDR3 runs 16 residues. The chain's CDR3 is CAISERGGFQTEKLFF. The CDR3 DNA reads TGTGCCATCAGTGAAAGAGGGGGTTTCCAAACCGAAAAACTGTTTTTT.

This clonotype has a count of ten or more. The chain links TRBV7-2 to TRBJ1-4; a possible D gene is TRBD1 (5 bases). Trimming took off 4 bases at V and 6 bases at J, with 12 bases between the two ends. In germline, CDR1 is SGHTA, CDR2 FQGNSA. The CDR3 length is 14 residues. Here the CDR3 DNA reads TGTGCCAGCAGCTCAGGGTCAGTTGATGAAAAACTGTTTTTT. Its translation: CASSSGSVDEKLFF.

This clonotype was observed many times. The rearrangement joins TRBV12-3 or TRBV12-4 to TRBJ1-2, with D perhaps TRBD1 (5 bases). The CDR3 is 13 amino acids. With 5 bases removed from V and 6 bases from J, the gap between germline ends came to 13 bases. CDR3 amino acids: CASSIQEIHGYTF. For the CDR3, the DNA is TGTGCCAGCAGTATACAGGAAATACATGGCTACACCTTC.

In its sample, this clonotype was seen many times. J is TRBJ1-5 and V is TRBV7-9; 9 nucleotides agree with TRBD1. V dropped 6 bases and J dropped 4; count of bases not matched to a gene: 10. The CDR3 consists of 16 residues. The germline V gene has CDR1 SEHNR and CDR2 FQNEAQ (reference sequence). CDR3 sequence: CASSPLDRGGNQPQHF. For the CDR3, the DNA is TGTGCCAGCAGTCCCTTGGACAGGGGAGGAAATCAGCCCCAGCATTTT.

The rearrangement joins TRBV9 to TRBJ2-5, with 10 positions matching TRBD1. V gave up 0 bases and J gave up 2 bases; unmatched junction bases: 4. The CDR3 spans 16 residues. The V gene's germline CDR1 is SGDLS and CDR2 YYNGEE. CDR3 sequence (DNA): TGTGCCAGCAGCGTAGGTACGGGACAGGGGCAAGAGACCCAGTACTTC. Translated: CASSVGTGQGQETQYF.

In its sample, this clonotype was seen many times. V is TRBV7-8 and J is TRBJ2-7; 11 bases align to TRBD1. The CDR3 sequence is 16 residues long. Germline V lookup: CDR1 SGHVS, CDR2 FQNEAQ. Trimming removed 0 bases from V and 3 bases from J; junction bases left unmatched: 4. The CDR3 loop is CASSLAGTGGIYEQYF. CDR3 coding DNA: TGTGCCAGCAGCTTAGCGGGGACAGGGGGGATCTACGAGCAGTACTTC.

This clonotype was seen only a few times. The chain couples TRBV28 to TRBJ2-7; perhaps TRBD2 as D (6 bases). Trimming cost V 5 bases and J 5 bases, with 22 bases left between them. Per the germline V gene, CDR1 is MDHEN and CDR2 is SYDVKM. The CDR3 is 16 residues long. The CDR3 loop reads CASSADPGLQRDEQYF. For the CDR3, the DNA is TGTGCCAGCAGTGCCGATCCGGGACTCCAAAGGGACGAGCAGTACTTC. Full variable domain (rest looked up from reference TRBV28 and TRBJ2-7): DVKVTQSSRYLVKRTGEKVFLECVQDMDHENMFWYRQDPGLGLRLIYFSYDVKMKEKGDIPEGYSVSREKKERFSLILESASTNQTSMYLCASSADPGLQRDEQYFGPGTRLTVT.

The rearrangement joins TRBV20-1 to TRBJ2-7; either TRBD1 or TRBD2 may supply D (5 bases each). The CDR3 runs to 15 residues. Per the germline V gene, CDR1 is DFQATT and CDR2 is SNEGSKA (reference sequence). Trimming removed 0 bases at V and 5 bases at J, with 17 bases between. The chain's CDR3 is CSARDTGTRTDEQYF. CDR3 in DNA: TGCAGTGCTAGAGATACCGGGACCCGGACCGACGAGCAGTACTTC.

Only a few counts were recorded for this clonotype. V gene TRBV2 combines with J gene TRBJ2-5; D possibly uses TRBD1 or TRBD2 (6 bases each). CDR3 length equals 15 residues. Germline lookup yields CDR1 SNHLY and CDR2 FYNNEI. V was shortened by 2 bases and J by 3 bases, with 13 bases between the two germline ends. In nucleotides, the CDR3 is TGTGCCAGCAGTGAATTGGGGGGCTTGGAAGAGACCCAGTACTTC. This gives the protein CASSELGGLEETQYF.

This clonotype was counted between two and nine times. J is TRBJ2-7 and V is TRBV28, with D perhaps given as TRBD1 or TRBD2 (5 bases each). The V gene lost 8 bases and the J gene lost 2 bases, with 16 bases spanning the gap. The CDR3 is 14 residues long. The germline gives CDR1 MDHEN, CDR2 SYDVKM. The CDR3 DNA reads TGTGCCAGCGAGGACCGGATGGGGGCCTACGAGCAGTACTTC. It codes for CASEDRMGAYEQYF.

The table lists this clonotype with many counts. The chain recombines TRBV15 with TRBJ2-2; weak D call: TRBD1 (5 bases). This CDR3 region has 15 residues. Germline V gene data show CDR1 as LNHNV and CDR2 as YYDKDF (reference sequence). The V end lost 0 bases, the J end lost 4 bases, and 9 bases lay between the germline ends. The CDR3 region is CATSRDAGFTGELFF. CDR3 sequence (DNA): TGTGCCACCAGCAGAGATGCAGGGTTCACCGGGGAGCTGTTTTTT.

This clonotype has at least ten counts. The CDR3 bases are TGTGCCACCAAAACCGGGACAGGGGATACCGGGGAGCTGTTTTTT. It specifies CATKTGTGDTGELFF. V is TRBV12-3 or TRBV12-4 and J is TRBJ2-2, with 10 bases identical to TRBD1. Trimming took 10 bases from V and 5 from J; bases not matched to a gene: 10. This CDR3 is built from 15 residues.

The chain combines TRBV6-2 or TRBV6-3 with TRBJ1-6, with 8 bases that match TRBD1. Germline values: CDR1 MNHEY, CDR2 SVGEGT. Trimming removed 4 bases from V and 8 bases from J; junction bases left unmatched: 7. This CDR3 has 15 amino acids. CDR3 protein: CASSFRTGPYSPLHF. CDR3 nucleotides: TGTGCCAGCAGTTTCCGGACAGGGCCTTATTCACCCCTCCACTTT.

The chain uses TRBV12-3 or TRBV12-4 and TRBJ2-3; TRBD2 is a possible D gene (6 bases). The V and J ends lost 5 bases and 5 bases respectively, with 17 bases between them. The CDR3 is 15 amino acids. CDR3: CASSLGPAGGDTQYF. The CDR3, as DNA: TGTGCCAGCAGTCTCGGACCCGCCGGGGGAGATACGCAGTATTTT.

The rearrangement joins TRBV20-1 to TRBJ2-1, with 7 bases matching TRBD2. Per germline, CDR1 DFQATT and CDR2 SNEGSKA (reference sequence). The CDR3 is 16 amino acids. J was trimmed by 4 bases and V by 0 bases; bases with no gene match: 9. The CDR3 DNA sequence: TGCAGTGCTAGAGATTCACTAGCGACCCGATACAATGAGCAGTTCTTC. Protein product: CSARDSLATRYNEQFF.

This clonotype was recorded many times. This chain connects TRBV7-8 to TRBJ2-5; D is perhaps TRBD1 (6 bases). The length of the CDR3 is 12 residues. From germline, CDR1 is SGHVS and CDR2 FQNEAQ. V was clipped by 5 bases and J by 5 bases, with 9 bases between them. CDR3 DNA: TGTGCCAGCAGCCAACAGGGCGAGACCCAGTACTTC. It yields the protein CASSQQGETQYF.

This clonotype appeared many times. The chain has TRBV4-1 and TRBJ2-4; TRBD2 is a possible D gene (6 bases). The CDR3 is 14 amino acids. V was trimmed by 2 bases and J by 7 bases, leaving 12 bases between them. The germline CDR1 and CDR2 sequences are MGHRA and YSYEKL. This chain's CDR3 is CASSQTEGLNIQYF. Written as DNA, the CDR3 is TGCGCCAGCAGCCAAACGGAGGGACTTAACATTCAGTACTTC.

This clonotype was detected many times. The chain carries TRBV7-2 and TRBJ2-3; D gene unclear. Trimming stripped 3 bases from V and 1 base from J, with 5 bases between. The CDR3 is 13 amino acids. The germline CDR1 and CDR2 sequences are SGHTA and FQGNSA. Written as DNA, the CDR3 is TGTGCCAGCAGCTTTGGACGCACAGATACGCAGTATTTT. Translating it yields CASSFGRTDTQYF. Full variable domain (outside the CDR3, taken from reference TRBV7-2 and TRBJ2-3): GAGVSQSPSNKVTEKGKDVELRCDPISGHTALYWYRQSLGQGLEFLIYFQGNSAPDKSGLPSDRFSAERTGGSVSTLTIQRTQQEDSAVYLCASSFGRTDTQYFGPGTRLTVL.

The chain couples TRBV20-1 to TRBJ2-4; TRBD1 is a possible D gene (6 bases). Germline assignment: CDR1 DFQATT and CDR2 SNEGSKA (reference sequence). CDR3 size: 17 residues. V was shortened by 0 bases and J by 7 bases, with 22 bases between the two germline ends. CDR3 nucleotide sequence: TGCAGTGCTAGAGACCCGCAAGCAGGGGACGGTGGGAACATTCAGTACTTC. This codes for CSARDPQAGDGGNIQYF.

The V and J genes are TRBV6-2 or TRBV6-3 and TRBJ1-6; TRBD1 agrees at 7 bases. Trimming at V came to 6 bases and at J to 0 bases, leaving 8 bases not matched to a gene. The CDR3 runs 17 residues. Germline values: CDR1 MNHEY, CDR2 SVGEGT. The CDR3 DNA reads as TGTGCCAGCAGAGGTGGGACAGCCGCCTCCTATAATTCACCCCTCCACTTT. Its protein is CASRGGTAASYNSPLHF.

In its sample, this clonotype was seen many times. V and J are TRBV28 and TRBJ2-7, with D possibly matching TRBD2 (6 bases). Between the trimmed V and J ends, which lost 6 bases and 3 bases, there was a span of 12 bases. Looked up from germline, CDR1 is MDHEN and CDR2 is SYDVKM. This CDR3 contains 13 residues. The CDR3 protein is CASRLPGLYEQYF. Here the CDR3 DNA reads TGTGCCAGCAGGCTCCCGGGACTCTACGAGCAGTACTTC.

Worth noting for this clonotype: Just one base apart from a much larger clone, this may be a read error. This rearrangement joins TRBV4-1 to TRBJ1-4; maybe TRBD1 (6 bases). Trimming stripped 6 bases from V and 0 bases from J, with 11 bases between. Germline V lookup: CDR1 MGHRA, CDR2 YSYEKL. The CDR3 runs to 15 residues. The CDR3 bases are TGCGCCAGCAGTTGGACAGCAACAACTAATGAAAAACTGTTTTTT. Residues: CASSWTATTNEKLFF.

The genes are TRBV20-1 and TRBJ1-1; D is undetermined. Trimming took off 6 bases at V and 4 bases at J, with 18 bases between the two ends. Germline CDR1 reads DFQATT; CDR2 reads SNEGSKA (reference sequence). The CDR3 runs 14 residues. The CDR3 loop reads CSAATPGGRTEAFF. The DNA for the CDR3 is TGCAGTGCCGCTACTCCTGGTGGACGCACTGAAGCTTTCTTT.

In this sample, this clonotype turned up many times. The chain couples TRBV6-1 to TRBJ2-5; the D is unclear. Germline loops: CDR1 MNHNS, CDR2 SASEGT. The CDR3 spans 13 residues. Trimming stripped 2 bases from V and 3 bases from J, with 7 bases between. CDR3 sequence reads: CASSEPEKETQYF. The CDR3 nucleotides read TGTGCCAGCAGTGAACCCGAGAAAGAGACCCAGTACTTC.

The chain recombines TRBV5-6 with TRBJ2-3; D is undetermined. CDR3 size: 16 residues. V dropped 1 base and J dropped 6 bases, with 18 bases sitting between them. The germline CDR1 and CDR2 sequences are SGHDT and YYEEEE. CDR3 in amino acids: CASSLRTLPQFDTQYF. DNA of the CDR3: TGTGCCAGCAGCTTGCGAACATTGCCCCAGTTCGATACGCAGTATTTT.

The CDR3 coding sequence is TGCAGTGCTGGCGGTTGGTTAGGACTAGCGGATTACGAGCAGTACTTC. Translation gives CSAGGWLGLADYEQYF. The genes are TRBV20-1 and TRBJ2-7, with 10 bases that match TRBD2. Per the germline V gene, CDR1 is DFQATT and CDR2 is SNEGSKA (reference sequence). The V segment lost 5 bases and the J segment 4 bases; nucleotides outside the gene matches: 14. This CDR3 is built from 16 residues.

The chain combines TRBV4-3 with TRBJ2-3; D call uncertain. V shed 2 bases and J shed 5 bases, with 8 bases lying between them. CDR1 is LGHNA, CDR2 YSLEER, per germline. The length of the CDR3 is 13 residues. As DNA, the CDR3 is TGCGCCAGCAGCCAACAGGTTGGAGATACGCAGTATTTT. Amino acids: CASSQQVGDTQYF.